The entry below gives a single T cell receptor (beta chain) sequence along with its context. Its target is not known. These data belong to a study of T cell clones after liver transplantation. Turning to the study itself: Blood was drawn pre-transplant, before withdrawal, and after full or failed withdrawal. Study-level results: Conclusions were preliminary, with small, heterogeneous patient groups. Low donor cell numbers restricted donor-reactive repertoire measurement in a couple of subjects.

Sorting of unstimulated PBMCs yielded separate CD3+CD4+ and CD3+CD8+ fractions. Assay used: immunoSEQ multiplex PCR; TCRdb lists only in-frame clones, some missing. The sample lists tens of thousands of clones, 60% to 75% occurring once. CDR3 length: 14 residues. With 6 bases clipped from V and 3 bases from J, the junction kept 6 bases outside the gene matches. CDR1 SNHLY and CDR2 FYNNEI come from the germline V gene. The receptor was derived from a human patient who received a liver transplant. Some T cells may possibly be graft donor cells. The genes are TRBV2 and TRBJ1-1; 8 nucleotides agree with TRBD1. The material was CD4+ T cells from blood, obtained at the 22-month timepoint. The CDR3 DNA sequence: TGTGCCAGCAGGGGTGGACAGGGTTACACTGAAGCTTTCTTT. It specifies CASRGGQGYTEAFF.